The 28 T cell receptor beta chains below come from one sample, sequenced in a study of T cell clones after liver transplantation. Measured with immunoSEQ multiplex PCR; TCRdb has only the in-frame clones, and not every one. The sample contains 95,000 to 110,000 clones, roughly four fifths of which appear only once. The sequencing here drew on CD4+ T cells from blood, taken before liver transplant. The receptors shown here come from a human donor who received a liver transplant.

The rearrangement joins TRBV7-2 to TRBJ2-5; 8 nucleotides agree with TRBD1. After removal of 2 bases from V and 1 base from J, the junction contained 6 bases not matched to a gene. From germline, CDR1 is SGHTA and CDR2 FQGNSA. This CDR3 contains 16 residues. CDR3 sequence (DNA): TGTGCCAGCAGCTTAATCGACAGGGGACGCCAAGAGACCCAGTACTTC. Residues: CASSLIDRGRQETQYF.

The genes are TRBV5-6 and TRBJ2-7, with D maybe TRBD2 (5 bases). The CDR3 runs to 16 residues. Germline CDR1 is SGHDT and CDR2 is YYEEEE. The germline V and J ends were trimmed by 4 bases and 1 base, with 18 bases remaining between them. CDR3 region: CASSPPRRTGSYEQYF. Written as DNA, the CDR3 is TGTGCCAGCAGCCCACCCCGGCGGACGGGGTCCTACGAGCAGTACTTC.

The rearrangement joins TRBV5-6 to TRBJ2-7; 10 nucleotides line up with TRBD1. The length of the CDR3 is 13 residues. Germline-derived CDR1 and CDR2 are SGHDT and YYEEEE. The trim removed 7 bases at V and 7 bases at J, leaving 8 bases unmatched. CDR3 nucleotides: TGTGCCAGCCGACGACAGGGGGCCAGAGAGCAGTACTTC. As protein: CASRRQGAREQYF.

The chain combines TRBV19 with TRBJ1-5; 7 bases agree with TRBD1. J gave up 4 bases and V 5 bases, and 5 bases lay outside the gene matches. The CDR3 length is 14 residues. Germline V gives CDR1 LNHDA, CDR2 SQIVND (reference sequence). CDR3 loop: CASSLGQTNQPQHF. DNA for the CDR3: TGTGCCAGTAGTTTGGGACAGACGAATCAGCCCCAGCATTTT. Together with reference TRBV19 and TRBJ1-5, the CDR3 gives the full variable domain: DGGITQSPKYLFRKEGQNVTLSCEQNLNHDAMYWYRQDPGQGLRLIYYSQIVNDFQKGDIAEGYSVSREKKESFPLTVTSAQKNPTAFYLCASSLGQTNQPQHFGDGTRLSIL.

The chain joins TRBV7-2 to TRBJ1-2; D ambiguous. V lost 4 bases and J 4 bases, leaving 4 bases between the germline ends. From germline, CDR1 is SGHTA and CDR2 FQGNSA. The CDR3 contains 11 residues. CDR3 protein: CASSSFYGYTF. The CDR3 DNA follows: TGTGCCAGCAGCTCCTTCTATGGCTACACCTTC.

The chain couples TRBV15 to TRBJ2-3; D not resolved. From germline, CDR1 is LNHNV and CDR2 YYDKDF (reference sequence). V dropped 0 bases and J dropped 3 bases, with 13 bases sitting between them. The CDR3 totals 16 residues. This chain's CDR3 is CATSRDQPSVTDTQYF. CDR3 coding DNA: TGTGCCACCAGCAGAGACCAACCCTCTGTGACAGATACGCAGTATTTT.

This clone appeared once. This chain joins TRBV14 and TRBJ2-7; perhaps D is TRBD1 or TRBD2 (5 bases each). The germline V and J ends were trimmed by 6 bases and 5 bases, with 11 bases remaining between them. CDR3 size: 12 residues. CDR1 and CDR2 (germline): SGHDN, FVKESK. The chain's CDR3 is CASRGTGNEQYF. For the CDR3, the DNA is TGTGCCAGCAGGGGGACGGGTAACGAGCAGTACTTC.

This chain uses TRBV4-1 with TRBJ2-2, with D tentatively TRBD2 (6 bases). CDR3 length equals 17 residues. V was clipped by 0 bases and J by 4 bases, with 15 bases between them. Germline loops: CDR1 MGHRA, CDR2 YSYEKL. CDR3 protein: CASSQDWSGQSTGELFF. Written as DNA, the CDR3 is TGCGCCAGCAGCCAAGATTGGAGCGGGCAATCCACCGGGGAGCTGTTTTTT.

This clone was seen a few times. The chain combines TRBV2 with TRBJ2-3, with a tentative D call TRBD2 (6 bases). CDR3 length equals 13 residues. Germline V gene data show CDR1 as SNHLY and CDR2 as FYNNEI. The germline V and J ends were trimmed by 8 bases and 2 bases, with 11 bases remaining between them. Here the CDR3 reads CASGDSFTDTQYF. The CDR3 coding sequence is TGTGCCAGCGGGGACTCATTCACAGATACGCAGTATTTT. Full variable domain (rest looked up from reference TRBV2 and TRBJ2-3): EPEVTQTPSHQVTQMGQEVILRCVPISNHLYFYWYRQILGQKVEFLVSFYNNEISEKSEIFDDQFSVERPDGSNFTLKIRSTKLEDSAMYFCASGDSFTDTQYFGPGTRLTVL.

DNA for the CDR3: TGTGCCAGCAGTTCCCCGGGGGGCATAGCCGAGCAGTACTTC. The encoded protein is CASSSPGGIAEQYF. This chain connects TRBV28 to TRBJ2-7; weak D call: TRBD2 (7 bases). Germline loops: CDR1 MDHEN, CDR2 SYDVKM. The CDR3 length is 14 residues. V was shortened by 4 bases and J by 6 bases, with 16 bases between the two germline ends.

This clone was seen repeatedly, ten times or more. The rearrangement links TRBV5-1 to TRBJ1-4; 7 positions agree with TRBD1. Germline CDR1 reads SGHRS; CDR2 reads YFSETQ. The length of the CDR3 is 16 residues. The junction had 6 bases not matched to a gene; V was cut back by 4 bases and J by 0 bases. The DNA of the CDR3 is TGCGCCAGCAGCCCAGGACAGGCTGCAACTAATGAAAAACTGTTTTTT. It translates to CASSPGQAATNEKLFF.

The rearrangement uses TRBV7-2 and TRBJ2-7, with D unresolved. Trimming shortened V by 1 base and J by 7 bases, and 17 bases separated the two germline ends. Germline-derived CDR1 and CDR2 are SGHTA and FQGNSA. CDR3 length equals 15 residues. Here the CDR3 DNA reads TGTGCCAGCAGCTTAGGTATTATCGCCGTGGGGGAGCAGTACTTC. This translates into CASSLGIIAVGEQYF.

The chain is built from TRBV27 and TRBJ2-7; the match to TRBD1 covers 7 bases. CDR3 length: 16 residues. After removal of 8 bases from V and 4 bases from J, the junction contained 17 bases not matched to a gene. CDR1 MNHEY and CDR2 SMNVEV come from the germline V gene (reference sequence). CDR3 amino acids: CASRRRGPGAEYEQYF. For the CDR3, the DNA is TGTGCCAGCCGAAGAAGGGGGCCAGGAGCCGAATACGAGCAGTACTTC.

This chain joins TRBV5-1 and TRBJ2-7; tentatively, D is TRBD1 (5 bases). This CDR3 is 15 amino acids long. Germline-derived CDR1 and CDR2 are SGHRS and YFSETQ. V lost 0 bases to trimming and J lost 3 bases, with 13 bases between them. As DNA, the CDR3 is TGCGCCAGCAGCTTGGAGGCAGGGTACAGCTACGAGCAGTACTTC. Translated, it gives CASSLEAGYSYEQYF.

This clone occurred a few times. CDR3 sequence (DNA): TGTGCCAGCAGCTATGCCGGGACAGGGAACACTGAAGCTTTCTTT. It translates to CASSYAGTGNTEAFF. The V call is TRBV11-2, the J call TRBJ1-1; 8 bases are a match to TRBD1. The CDR3 totals 15 residues. CDR1 is SGHAT and CDR2 is FQNNGV in the germline V gene. V lost 4 bases to trimming and J lost 1 base; unmatched junction nucleotides: 5.

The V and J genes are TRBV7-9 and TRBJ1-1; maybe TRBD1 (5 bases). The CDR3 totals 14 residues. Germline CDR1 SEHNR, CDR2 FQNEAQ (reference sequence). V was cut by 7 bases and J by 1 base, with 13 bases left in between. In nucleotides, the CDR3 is TGTGCCAGCAACGAGGGGACGGCGAACACTGAAGCTTTCTTT. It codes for CASNEGTANTEAFF.

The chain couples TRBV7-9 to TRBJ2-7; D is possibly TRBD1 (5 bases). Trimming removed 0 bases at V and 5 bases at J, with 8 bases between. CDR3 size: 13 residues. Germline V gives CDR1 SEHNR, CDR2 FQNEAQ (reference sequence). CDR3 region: CASSLAQGHEQYF. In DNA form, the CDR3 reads TGTGCCAGCAGCTTAGCGCAGGGCCACGAGCAGTACTTC.

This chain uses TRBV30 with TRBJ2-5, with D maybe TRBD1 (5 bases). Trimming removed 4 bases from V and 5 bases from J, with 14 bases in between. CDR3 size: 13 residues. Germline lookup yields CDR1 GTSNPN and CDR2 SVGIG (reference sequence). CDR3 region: CAWKTGTGETQYF. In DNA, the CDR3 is TGTGCCTGGAAAACAGGTACCGGGGAGACCCAGTACTTC. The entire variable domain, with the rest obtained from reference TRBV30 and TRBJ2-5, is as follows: SQTIHQWPATLVQPVGSPLSLECTVEGTSNPNLYWYRQAAGRGLQLLFYSVGIGQISSEVPQNLSASRPQDRQFILSSKKLLLSDSGFYLCAWKTGTGETQYFGPGTRLLVL.

The DNA of the CDR3 is TGTGCCAGCAGGAACAGGGTAGATGAAAAACTGTTTTTT. Its protein is CASRNRVDEKLFF. The chain joins TRBV5-6 to TRBJ1-4; D is perhaps TRBD1 (6 bases). Between the trimmed V and J ends, which lost 5 bases and 6 bases, there was a span of 11 bases. The CDR3 extends over 13 amino acids. CDR1 and CDR2 from the germline V gene are SGHDT and YYEEEE.

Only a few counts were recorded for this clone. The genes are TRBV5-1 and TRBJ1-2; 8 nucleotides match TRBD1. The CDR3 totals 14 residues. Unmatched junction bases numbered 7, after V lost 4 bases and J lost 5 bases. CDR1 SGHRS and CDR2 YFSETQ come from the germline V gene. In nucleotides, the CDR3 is TGCGCCAGCAGCCCATCCGACAGGGGATATGGCTACACCTTC. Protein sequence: CASSPSDRGYGYTF.

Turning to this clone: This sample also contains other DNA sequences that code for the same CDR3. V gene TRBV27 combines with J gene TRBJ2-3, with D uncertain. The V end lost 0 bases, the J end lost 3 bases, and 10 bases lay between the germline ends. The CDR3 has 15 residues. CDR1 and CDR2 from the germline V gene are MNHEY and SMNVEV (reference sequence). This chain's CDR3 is CASSLSLAGTDTQYF. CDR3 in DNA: TGTGCCAGCAGTTTATCCCTGGCTGGTACAGATACGCAGTATTTT.

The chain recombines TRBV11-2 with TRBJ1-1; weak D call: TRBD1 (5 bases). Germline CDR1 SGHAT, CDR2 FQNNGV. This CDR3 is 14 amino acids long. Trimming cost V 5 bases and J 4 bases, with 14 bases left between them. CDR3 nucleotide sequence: TGTGCCAGCAGCGTACATCAGGGCCGCACTGAAGCTTTCTTT. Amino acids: CASSVHQGRTEAFF.

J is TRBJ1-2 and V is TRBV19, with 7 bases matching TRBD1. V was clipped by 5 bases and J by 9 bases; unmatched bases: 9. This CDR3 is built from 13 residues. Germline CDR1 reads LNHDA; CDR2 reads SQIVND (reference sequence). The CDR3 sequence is CASSLGTENSYTF. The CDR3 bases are TGTGCCAGTAGTCTCGGGACAGAGAACAGCTACACCTTC.

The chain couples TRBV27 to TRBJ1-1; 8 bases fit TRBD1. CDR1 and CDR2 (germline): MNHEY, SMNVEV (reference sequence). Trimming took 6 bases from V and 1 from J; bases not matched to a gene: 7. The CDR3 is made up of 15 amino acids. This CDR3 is CASRSGQGQNTEAFF. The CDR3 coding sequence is TGTGCCAGCAGATCCGGACAGGGTCAGAACACTGAAGCTTTCTTT.

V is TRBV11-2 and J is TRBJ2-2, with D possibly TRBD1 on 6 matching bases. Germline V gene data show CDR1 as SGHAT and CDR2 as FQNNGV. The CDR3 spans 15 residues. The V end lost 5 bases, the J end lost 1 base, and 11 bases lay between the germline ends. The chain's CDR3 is CASSPRGQNTGELFF. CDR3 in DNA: TGTGCCAGCAGCCCTAGGGGACAGAACACCGGGGAGCTGTTTTTT. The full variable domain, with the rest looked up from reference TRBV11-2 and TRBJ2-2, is EAGVAQSPRYKIIEKRQSVAFWCNPISGHATLYWYQQILGQGPKLLIQFQNNGVVDDSQLPKDRFSAERLKGVDSTLKIQPAKLEDSAVYLCASSPRGQNTGELFFGEGSRLTVL.

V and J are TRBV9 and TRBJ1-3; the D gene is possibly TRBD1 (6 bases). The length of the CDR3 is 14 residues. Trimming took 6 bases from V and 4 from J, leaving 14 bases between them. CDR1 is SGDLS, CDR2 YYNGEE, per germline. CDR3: CASTLGGPGNTIYF. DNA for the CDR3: TGTGCCAGCACTCTGGGGGGGCCAGGAAACACCATATATTTT.

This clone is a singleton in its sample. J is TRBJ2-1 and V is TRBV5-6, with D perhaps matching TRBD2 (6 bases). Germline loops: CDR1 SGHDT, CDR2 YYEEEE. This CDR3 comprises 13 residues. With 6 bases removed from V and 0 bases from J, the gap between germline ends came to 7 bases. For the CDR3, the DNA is TGTGCCAGCACGGGGGTCTCCTACAATGAGCAGTTCTTC. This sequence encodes CASTGVSYNEQFF.

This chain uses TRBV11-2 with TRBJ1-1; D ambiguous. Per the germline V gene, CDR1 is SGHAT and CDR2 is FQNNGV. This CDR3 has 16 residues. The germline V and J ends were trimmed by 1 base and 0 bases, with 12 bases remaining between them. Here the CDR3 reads CASSLGGTEMNTEAFF. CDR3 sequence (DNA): TGTGCCAGCAGCTTAGGAGGTACGGAAATGAACACTGAAGCTTTCTTT.